This TCR beta chain was captured by sequencing in a study of Ad26.COV2.S vaccination and SARS-CoV-2 variants. This sample's treatment: some 20 received Ad26.COV2.S at low or high dose, single or two shots; about 5 received placebo; per-sample allocation not given. Day 63 after the first injection of vaccine or placebo was the sampling time. Ad26 vector vaccine expressed Wuhan-strain SARS-CoV-2 spike. CDR1 and CDR2 from the germline V gene are MDHEN and SYDVKM. Germline trimming cut 2 bases from V and 0 bases from J; bases unmatched to any gene: 12. The CDR3 totals 18 residues. Sequenced by immunoSEQ multiplex PCR; TCRdb stores in-frame clones only, minus some. This sample has about 350,000 clones, with around 88% found just once.

This clonotype was sampled from a person aged 18 to 65 who received the Ad26.COV2.S COVID-19 vaccine or a placebo. The sample here was peripheral blood, taken in a trial of Ad26.COV2.S vaccine versus placebo. The genes are TRBV28 and TRBJ1-1; 7 bases are a match to TRBD1. The CDR3 loop reads CASSLKGRGIPLNTEAFF. CDR3 bases: TGTGCCAGCAGTTTAAAGGGCAGGGGGATCCCTTTGAACACTGAAGCTTTCTTT.